This entry describes one T cell receptor (beta chain). Antigen unknown. The V gene lost 4 bases and the J gene lost 4 bases, with 17 bases spanning the gap. The CDR3 extends over 16 amino acids. The sample is drawn from a study of post-analysis software for immune sequencing data. Study-level findings and limits: Compared with controls, patients had more of about 5 TRBV segments, including TRBV5-6, TRBV5-1 and TRBV20-1.

Every TCR beta cDNA library bore unique molecular identifiers. TCRdb itself ran the PCR reads through MiXCR, one entry per CDR3 protein. The top ten clones hold under 6% of a sample with hundreds of thousands of distinct CDR3 sequences, approximately 53% of them seen once. The receptor was isolated from a girl aged 5-17 years with multiple sclerosis. J is TRBJ1-5 and V is TRBV12-3 or TRBV12-4, with D possibly matching TRBD1 (6 bases). The sample taken for sequencing was blood. The CDR3 loop is CASSSTGFEENQPQHF. CDR3 bases: TGTGCCAGCAGTTCTACAGGGTTTGAGGAAAATCAGCCCCAGCATTTT.